The next 29 T cell receptor beta chains were all read from a single sample in a study of cytomegalovirus exposure and HLA in healthy donors. Assay: immunoSEQ multiplex PCR; the TCRdb copy retains only in-frame clones and omits some. The sample lists roughly 310,000 clones, approximately 86% seen once, with approximately 0.9% in the top ten. The specimen sequenced was PBMCs. The receptors originated from a man aged 25-45 years in good health and CMV-seronegative.

This clone was found once. This chain uses TRBV10-3 with TRBJ2-6; 7 bases align to TRBD1. CDR1 and CDR2 from the germline V gene are ENHRY and SYGVKD. V gave up 4 bases and J gave up 8 bases; unmatched junction bases: 11. This CDR3 is 16 amino acids long. DNA for the CDR3: TGTGCCATCAGTGCGACTAACCCGACAGGGTCCAACGTCCTGACTTTC. Its protein product is CAISATNPTGSNVLTF.

CDR3 DNA: TGTGCCAGCAGCTTACCGGGACAGGGGGAATCTGAAGCTTTCTTT. Translation: CASSLPGQGESEAFF. The chain employs TRBV5-6 and TRBJ1-1, with 11 bases aligning to TRBD1. Germline assignment: CDR1 SGHDT and CDR2 YYEEEE. This CDR3 is 15 amino acids long. With 2 bases clipped from V and 6 bases from J, the junction kept 6 bases outside the gene matches. The full variable domain, rest sourced from reference TRBV5-6 and TRBJ1-1, is DAGVTQSPTHLIKTRGQQVTLRCSPKSGHDTVSWYQQALGQGPQFIFQYYEEEERQRGNFPDRFSGHQFPNYSSELNVNALLLGDSALYLCASSLPGQGESEAFFGQGTRLTVV.

The V call is TRBV27, the J call TRBJ1-1; tentatively, D is TRBD1 (6 bases). The CDR3 totals 17 residues. V was trimmed by 8 bases and J by 1 base, leaving 23 bases between them. Per germline, CDR1 MNHEY and CDR2 SMNVEV (reference sequence). The CDR3 sequence: CASGSGVAGVTNTEAFF. The CDR3 DNA reads TGTGCCAGCGGGTCAGGCGTGGCAGGGGTCACGAACACTGAAGCTTTCTTT.

This clone was seen once. This sequence joins TRBV10-2 and TRBJ1-6; no clear D. This CDR3 has 16 amino acids. Trimming took off 2 bases at V and 2 bases at J, with 10 bases between the two ends. Germline V lookup: CDR1 WSHSY, CDR2 SAAADI. In nucleotides, the CDR3 is TGCGCCAGCAGTGAGAAGGCTGAGGCCTATAATTCACCCCTCCACTTT. Its protein is CASSEKAEAYNSPLHF.

J is TRBJ1-1 and V is TRBV11-2; 7 bases fit TRBD1. V lost 5 bases and J lost 6; bases outside the gene matches: 9. This CDR3 has 14 residues. Per germline, CDR1 SGHAT and CDR2 FQNNGV. The CDR3 sequence: CASSGPTGEPEAFF. In nucleotides, the CDR3 is TGTGCCAGCAGCGGTCCAACAGGGGAGCCTGAAGCTTTCTTT.

The chain has TRBV5-8 and TRBJ2-7; tentative D call: TRBD1 (5 bases). V gave up 4 bases and J gave up 3 bases, with 14 bases separating them. CDR1 and CDR2 (germline): SGHTS, YDEGEE. This CDR3 is built from 14 residues. The CDR3 protein is CASSQHQGYYEQYF. The CDR3 DNA sequence: TGTGCCAGCAGCCAGCACCAGGGTTACTACGAGCAGTACTTC.

The CDR3 region has the DNA TGTGCCAGCAGCTCGCGGGCAGGCCAGAACACTGAAGCTTTCTTT. This sequence encodes CASSSRAGQNTEAFF. This rearrangement joins TRBV5-8 to TRBJ1-1; no clear D gene. The CDR3 spans 15 residues. With 3 bases removed from V and 1 base from J, the gap between germline ends came to 13 bases. Germline lookup yields CDR1 SGHTS and CDR2 YDEGEE.

This chain uses TRBV9 with TRBJ1-3; no reliable D call. The CDR3 totals 15 residues. V was trimmed by 0 bases and J by 0 bases, leaving 7 bases between them. Germline assignment: CDR1 SGDLS and CDR2 YYNGEE. CDR3 in DNA: TGTGCCAGCAGCGTAGGTAGAGACTCTGGAAACACCATATATTTT. Its protein is CASSVGRDSGNTIYF.

The chain carries TRBV18 and TRBJ1-2; possibly TRBD1 for D (5 bases). The CDR3 runs 16 residues. CDR1 KGHSH and CDR2 LQKENI come from the germline V gene. The germline V and J ends were trimmed by 3 bases and 3 bases, with 17 bases remaining between them. The CDR3 reads CASSPLPQGTDYGYTF. In DNA form, the CDR3 reads TGTGCCAGCTCACCCTTACCTCAGGGCACCGACTATGGCTACACCTTC.

The chain is built from TRBV6-5 and TRBJ1-5; D gene uncertain. Germline CDR1 is MNHEY and CDR2 is SVGAGI. This CDR3 has 15 amino acids. With 0 bases removed from V and 1 base from J, the gap between germline ends came to 7 bases. CDR3 amino acids: CASSYSRESNQPQHF. CDR3 DNA sequence: TGTGCCAGCAGTTACTCGAGGGAAAGCAATCAGCCCCAGCATTTT.

This chain connects TRBV10-2 to TRBJ2-7, with D perhaps matching TRBD2 (6 bases). Per the germline V gene, CDR1 is WSHSY and CDR2 is SAAADI. The CDR3 is 11 amino acids. The V end was cut by 3 bases, the J end by 6 bases, with 6 bases between. The CDR3 region is CASSDGGEQYF. The CDR3 DNA sequence: TGCGCCAGCAGTGACGGGGGCGAGCAGTACTTC.

The V and J genes are TRBV18 and TRBJ2-2; possible D gene TRBD1, 5 bases. Germline V gene data show CDR1 as KGHSH and CDR2 as LQKENI. The CDR3 spans 15 residues. Trimming stripped 4 bases from V and 5 bases from J, with 14 bases between. CDR3 protein: CASSQRQLLTGELFF. The CDR3, as DNA: TGTGCCAGCTCACAACGACAGTTACTGACCGGGGAGCTGTTTTTT. Full variable domain (missing parts from reference TRBV18 and TRBJ2-2): NAGVMQNPRHLVRRRGQEARLRCSPMKGHSHVYWYRQLPEEGLKFMVYLQKENIIDESGMPKERFSAEFPKEGPSILRIQQVVRGDSAAYFCASSQRQLLTGELFFGEGSRLTVL.

The gene calls are TRBV2 and TRBJ1-2, with unresolved D. Germline V CDR1 and CDR2: SNHLY, FYNNEI. CDR3 size: 10 residues. V lost 4 bases and J lost 13, with 10 bases in between. The CDR3 loop reads CASSAREPTF. In nucleotides, the CDR3 is TGTGCCAGCAGTGCCCGGGAGCCCACCTTC.

This clone was detected only a few times. The chain links TRBV19 to TRBJ1-5; 7 nucleotides match TRBD1. J gave up 7 bases and V 7 bases, and 10 bases lay outside the gene matches. From germline, CDR1 is LNHDA and CDR2 SQIVND (reference sequence). The CDR3 length is 14 residues. The CDR3: CASTQQGIGQPQHF. The CDR3 DNA sequence: TGTGCCAGTACCCAACAGGGGATTGGACAGCCCCAGCATTTT.

The chain is built from TRBV9 and TRBJ1-2; D uncertain. Deletions cut 2 bases from V and 2 bases from J, with 10 bases between. The CDR3 has 14 residues. CDR1 is SGDLS, CDR2 YYNGEE, per germline. The CDR3 reads CASSVGGYNYGYTF. The CDR3 bases are TGTGCCAGCAGCGTCGGAGGGTACAACTATGGCTACACCTTC.

The chain employs TRBV6-6 and TRBJ2-1; TRBD2 matches at 8 bases. The V gene end was trimmed by 6 bases and the J gene end by 16 bases; junction bases not matched to a gene: 17. Germline V gives CDR1 MNHNY, CDR2 SVGAGI (reference sequence). This CDR3 comprises 14 residues. Here the CDR3 reads CASSHDSAGGREFF. The DNA for the CDR3 is TGTGCCAGCAGCCACGACTCTGCGGGGGGCCGCGAATTCTTC.

The gene calls are TRBV4-1 and TRBJ1-2; 8 bases line up with TRBD1. Germline V CDR1 and CDR2: MGHRA, YSYEKL. J gave up 4 bases and V 0 bases, and 7 bases lay outside the gene matches. The CDR3 contains 16 residues. CDR3 protein: CASSQDFQGAIYGYTF. CDR3 in DNA: TGCGCCAGCAGCCAAGATTTTCAGGGGGCTATCTATGGCTACACCTTC.

The rearrangement joins TRBV7-9 to TRBJ2-5; D perhaps matches TRBD1 (7 bases). Germline assignment: CDR1 SEHNR and CDR2 FQNEAQ (reference sequence). The CDR3 totals 17 residues. Trimming stripped 5 bases from V and 4 bases from J, with 23 bases between. The CDR3 here is CASSTTRGDRGRETQYF. CDR3 bases: TGTGCCAGCAGCACCACTCGCGGGGACAGAGGGCGAGAGACCCAGTACTTC.

The chain uses TRBV7-2 and TRBJ1-5; D perhaps matches TRBD1 (5 bases). The CDR3 is 17 amino acids. From germline, CDR1 is SGHTA and CDR2 FQGNSA. V was clipped by 1 base and J by 7 bases, with 20 bases between them. Here the CDR3 DNA reads TGTGCCAGCAGCTTAGAGGCGCCGTGGGGGAGGGGACAGCCCCAGCATTTT. It translates to CASSLEAPWGRGQPQHF. Combining the CDR3 with reference TRBV7-2 and TRBJ1-5 gives the whole variable domain GAGVSQSPSNKVTEKGKDVELRCDPISGHTALYWYRQSLGQGLEFLIYFQGNSAPDKSGLPSDRFSAERTGGSVSTLTIQRTQQEDSAVYLCASSLEAPWGRGQPQHFGDGTRLSIL.

J is TRBJ2-3 and V is TRBV18; 10 bases match TRBD1. J was trimmed by 1 base and V by 3 bases; bases with no gene match: 1. This CDR3 is 15 amino acids long. CDR1 KGHSH and CDR2 LQKENI come from the germline V gene. The CDR3 DNA sequence: TGTGCCAGCTCACCCGGGACAGGGGGCACAGATACGCAGTATTTT. Translated, it gives CASSPGTGGTDTQYF.

The chain recombines TRBV7-9 with TRBJ1-2, with 12 bases that match TRBD1. Germline-derived CDR1 and CDR2 are SEHNR and FQNEAQ (reference sequence). Germline trimming cut 6 bases from V and 2 bases from J; bases unmatched to any gene: 4. The CDR3 loop spans 15 amino acids. CDR3 residues: CASRRGQGANYGYTF. In DNA form, the CDR3 reads TGTGCCAGCAGGAGGGGACAGGGGGCAAACTATGGCTACACCTTC. The whole variable domain, remainder taken from reference TRBV7-9 and TRBJ1-2, is DTGVSQNPRHKITKRGQNVTFRCDPISEHNRLYWYRQTLGQGPEFLTYFQNEAQLEKSRLLSDRFSAERPKGSFSTLEIQRTEQGDSAMYLCASRRGQGANYGYTFGSGTRLTVV.

The V gene is TRBV6-4, the J gene TRBJ1-1; D is perhaps TRBD1 (6 bases). Trimming took off 8 bases at V and 5 bases at J, with 21 bases between the two ends. This CDR3 has 15 amino acids. CDR1 is MRHNA and CDR2 is SNTAGT in the germline V gene. The DNA for the CDR3 is TGTGCCAGCTTAATACAGGGAAAGCGGATTACTGAAGCTTTCTTT. This translates into CASLIQGKRITEAFF.

The genes are TRBV5-8 and TRBJ2-7; the match to TRBD1 covers 7 bases. The germline CDR1 and CDR2 sequences are SGHTS and YDEGEE. CDR3 length: 15 residues. The junction had 11 bases not matched to a gene; V was cut back by 3 bases and J by 5 bases. CDR3 protein: CASSSRQGTLHEQYF. Here the CDR3 DNA reads TGTGCCAGCAGCTCCCGACAGGGCACCCTCCACGAGCAGTACTTC.

CDR3 in DNA: TGTGCCAGCAGCTTAGAACTAGCGGGGGGGCCCCAGCAGTACTTC. Translation gives CASSLELAGGPQQYF. V is TRBV11-2 and J is TRBJ2-7; TRBD2 matches at 13 bases. Germline trimming cut 0 bases from V and 8 bases from J; bases unmatched to any gene: 4. Germline loops: CDR1 SGHAT, CDR2 FQNNGV. The CDR3 consists of 15 residues.

The chain combines TRBV11-2 with TRBJ1-5; D unresolved. The CDR3 is 16 amino acids. Germline-derived CDR1 and CDR2 are SGHAT and FQNNGV. The V end lost 0 bases, the J end lost 2 bases, and 11 bases lay between the germline ends. The CDR3 coding sequence is TGTGCCAGCAGCTTAGATAATCCCGGGGGCAATCAGCCCCAGCATTTT. It encodes CASSLDNPGGNQPQHF.

The rearrangement uses TRBV5-1 and TRBJ2-1, with TRBD1 identical over 10 bases. V shed 4 bases, J shed 7 bases, and the junction held 8 bases outside the gene matches. The CDR3 length is 15 residues. Germline CDR1 and CDR2: SGHRS and YFSETQ. The CDR3: CASSRGTGVNNEQFF. The CDR3 DNA reads TGCGCCAGCAGCCGAGGGACAGGGGTGAATAATGAGCAGTTCTTC.

This rearrangement joins TRBV5-4 to TRBJ1-1; TRBD1 matches 8 bases. Germline values: CDR1 SGHNT, CDR2 YYREEE (reference sequence). V lost 4 bases, J lost 10 bases, and 9 bases stayed unmatched. The CDR3 totals 13 residues. The CDR3 loop reads CASSPWTGTVAFF. The CDR3, as DNA: TGTGCCAGCAGCCCGTGGACAGGGACGGTAGCTTTCTTT.

The rearrangement links TRBV7-2 to TRBJ2-6; possible D gene TRBD1, 5 bases. In germline, CDR1 is SGHTA, CDR2 FQGNSA. The length of the CDR3 is 17 residues. V lost 6 bases and J lost 0, with 15 bases in between. CDR3 residues: CASSKKRQSSGANVLTF. In nucleotides, the CDR3 is TGTGCCAGCAGTAAAAAGCGACAGAGCTCTGGGGCCAACGTCCTGACTTTC.

The rearrangement joins TRBV4-1 to TRBJ1-1, with no clear D. V lost 4 bases to trimming and J lost 7 bases, with 13 bases between them. Germline CDR1 reads MGHRA; CDR2 reads YSYEKL. The CDR3 spans 13 residues. This CDR3 reads CASSPDREVEAFF. CDR3 sequence (DNA): TGCGCCAGCAGCCCCGACCGGGAGGTTGAAGCTTTCTTT.